This T cell receptor beta chain was retrieved from a study of blood T cell repertoires in COVID-19. The method was immunoSEQ multiplex PCR; TCRdb's version includes in-frame clones alone and lacks a portion of them. The sample consists of around 26,000 clones, around 92% of them appearing once. The CDR3 is 16 residues long. The germline V gene has CDR1 SGDLS and CDR2 YYNGEE. After removal of 3 bases from V and 6 bases from J, the junction contained 7 bases not matched to a gene. The V and J genes are TRBV9 and TRBJ2-3; 13 bases match TRBD2. The sequence came from a human donor in a cohort sampled during active COVID-19. Sequencing was carried out using peripheral blood. The CDR3 DNA is TGTGCCAGCAGCGCCACTAGCGGGGGGGCCTGGGATACGCAGTATTTT. Its translation is CASSATSGGAWDTQYF. The full variable domain, its missing parts supplied by reference TRBV9 and TRBJ2-3, is DSGVTQTPKHLITATGQRVTLRCSPRSGDLSVYWYQQSLDQGLQFLIQYYNGEERAKGNILERFSAQQFPDLHSELNLSSLELGDSALYFCASSATSGGAWDTQYFGPGTRLTVL.